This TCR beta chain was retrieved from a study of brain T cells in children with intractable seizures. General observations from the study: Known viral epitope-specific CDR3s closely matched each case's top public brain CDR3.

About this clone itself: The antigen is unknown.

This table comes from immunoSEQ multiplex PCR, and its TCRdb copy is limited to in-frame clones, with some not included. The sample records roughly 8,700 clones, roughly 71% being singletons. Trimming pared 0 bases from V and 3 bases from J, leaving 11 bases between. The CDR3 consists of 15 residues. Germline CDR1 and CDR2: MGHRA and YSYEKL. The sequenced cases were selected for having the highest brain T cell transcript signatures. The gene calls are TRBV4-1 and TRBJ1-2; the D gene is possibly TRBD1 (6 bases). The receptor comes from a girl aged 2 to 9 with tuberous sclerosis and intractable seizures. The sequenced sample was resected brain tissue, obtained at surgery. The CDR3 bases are TGCGCCAGCAGCCAAGATTACAGGGTGTACTATGGCTACACCTTC. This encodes CASSQDYRVYYGYTF.